This T cell receptor beta chain was captured in a study of blood T cells in healthy people across ages. General study points: Diversity estimated from one million T cells was considered an underestimate.

Germline CDR1 SGHTA, CDR2 FQGNSA. The CDR3 runs 16 residues. The V segment lost 5 bases and the J segment 8 bases; nucleotides outside the gene matches: 10. Primers used in a second PCR of about 6 to 11 cycles were a sample-barcoded 5' primer and a J-beta primer mix. Every cDNA molecule carried a tag from a template-switch adaptor bearing 12 random nucleotides. TCRdb used MiXCR to reprocess the 5' RACE reads, holding one entry per CDR3 protein. The data contain approximately 820,000 distinct CDR3 sequences, more than 40% of them singletons. This clonotype has just a few counts. Its antigen remains unidentified.

The gene calls are TRBV7-2 and TRBJ1-6; TRBD1 agrees at 9 bases. The sample was blood. The sequence came from a man aged 60-69 years in good health. The CDR3: CASSPRQGGYYSPLHF. The DNA for the CDR3 is TGTGCCAGCAGCCCTCGACAGGGGGGATATTATTCACCCCTCCACTTT.